Sequencing of this T cell receptor (beta chain) was carried out in a study of shared T cell receptors in the human thymus. CDR3 length equals 18 residues. The trim removed 6 bases at V and 0 bases at J, leaving 10 bases unmatched. Germline lookup yields CDR1 MDHEN and CDR2 SYDVKM. Here immunoSEQ multiplex PCR was the method, and the copy in TCRdb shows in-frame clones only, minus some. The repertoire includes roughly 410,000 clones, 95% of them detected once, and approximately 0.02% sits in the top ten. This receptor was obtained from a human donor. The gene calls are TRBV28 and TRBJ2-1; 11 nucleotides match TRBD2. The sequenced sample consisted of thymocytes. CDR3 sequence: CASSPLAGGPNSYNEQFF. CDR3 coding DNA: TGTGCCAGCAGCCCCCTAGCGGGAGGCCCCAACTCCTACAATGAGCAGTTCTTC.